This entry is about one T cell receptor beta chain. Authors' data handling: The authors estimated nucleated cell counts from reference gene primer amplification. TCRdb's table, derived via immunoSEQ multiplex PCR, lists solely in-frame clones and lacks some. The DNA was the basis for D and trimming; V, J and clone size are from that table. The sample carries about 43,000 clones, approximately 90% recorded once. The sample comes from a study of blood T cell repertoires in COVID-19. Study in general: The samples span acute and convalescent COVID-19 from the United States, Italy and Spain. PBMCs, B-cell-depleted T cells, or T cells provided the cDNA or gDNA that made up the material.

The sequenced material came from peripheral blood. This receptor was identified in a woman aged 80 or older with active COVID-19.

CDR3 in amino acids: CATSRIASNQPQHF. CDR3 nucleotides: TGTGCCACCAGCAGGATAGCCAGCAATCAGCCCCAGCATTTT. This chain links TRBV15 with TRBJ1-5; D is unclear. Looked up from germline, CDR1 is LNHNV and CDR2 is YYDKDF (reference sequence). Trimming removed 3 bases at V and 1 base at J, with 7 bases between. CDR3 length equals 14 residues. The full variable domain, its missing parts supplied by reference TRBV15 and TRBJ1-5, is DAMVIQNPRYQVTQFGKPVTLSCSQTLNHNVMYWYQQKSSQAPKLLFHYYDKDFNNEADTPDNFQSRRPNTSFCFLDIRSPGLGDTAMYLCATSRIASNQPQHFGDGTRLSIL.